This T cell receptor (beta chain) stems from a study of sequential checkpoint blockade in melanoma. CDR1 is MNHGY, CDR2 SAAAGT, per germline. The CDR3 consists of 13 residues. V was shortened by 7 bases and J by 5 bases, with 14 bases between the two germline ends. This clone is labeled medium-sized. This table comes from immunoSEQ multiplex PCR, and its TCRdb copy is limited to in-frame clones, with some not included. The top ten hold roughly 20% of the sample, which has 2,000 to 3,000 clones, more than 20% seen once. Treatment indicated: randomized to nivolumab then ipilimumab (arm A) or the reverse (arm B).

The chain recombines TRBV6-8 with TRBJ1-1; tentatively, D is TRBD1 (6 bases). Sequenced material: tumor tissue (inferred from file names), taken from a patient given nivolumab and ipilimumab in sequence. The source of this sequence is a human donor with melanoma. CDR3 residues: CASTLTQGTEAFF. For the CDR3, the DNA is TGTGCCAGCACCCTGACCCAGGGGACTGAAGCTTTCTTT.